This is a list of T cell receptor beta chains from one sample in a study of CD8 T cells in ankylosing spondylitis. TCRdb reprocessed the 5' RACE reads with MiXCR, giving one entry per CDR3 protein. The profile shows about 140,000 distinct CDR3 sequences, roughly 30% of them singletons. Sequencing used synovial fluid, either unsorted or a sorted T cell fraction (not recorded which). These receptors were obtained from a male donor with ankylosing spondylitis. CDR3s include the opening cysteine and the closing phenylalanine or tryptophan. The order of the fields is clone size, D gene, V gene, J gene, CDR3 DNA, CDR3 protein. A D gene is named only where the DNA matches it firmly. Rows give clone size only sometimes, using once, few, many, or a class for an expanded clone.

abundance: few; d_gene: TRBD2; v_gene: TRBV28; j_gene: TRBJ2-3; CDR3nt: TGTGCCAGCACCTCGAGGGGACTAGCGGTCCTCCCAGATACGCAGTATTTT; CDR3aa: CASTSRGLAVLPDTQYF
abundance: once; d_gene: TRBD1; v_gene: TRBV6-1; j_gene: TRBJ1-2; CDR3nt: TGTGCCAGCAGGGGGACAGGGAGAGTAGAGAACACCTTC; CDR3aa: CASRGTGRVENTF
abundance: .; d_gene: TRBD2; v_gene: TRBV20-1; j_gene: TRBJ2-1; CDR3nt: TGCAGTGCACAAACCGGACTAGCGGGAGCTAGTGAGCAGTTCTTC; CDR3aa: CSAQTGLAGASEQFF
abundance: .; d_gene: TRBD2; v_gene: TRBV6-1; j_gene: TRBJ2-5; CDR3nt: TGTGCCAGCAGTGGGGGGGGGAGCCAAGAGACCCAGTACTTC; CDR3aa: CASSGGGSQETQYF
abundance: many; d_gene: .; v_gene: TRBV28; j_gene: TRBJ2-1; CDR3nt: TGTGCCAGCAGTTTAAACCCCCCGAGAAATGAGCAGTTCTTC; CDR3aa: CASSLNPPRNEQFF
abundance: many; d_gene: TRBD2; v_gene: TRBV5-1; j_gene: TRBJ2-1; CDR3nt: TGCGCCAGCAGCCTCAGCGGGGGGTACAATGAGCAGTTCTTC; CDR3aa: CASSLSGGYNEQFF
abundance: few; d_gene: .; v_gene: TRBV10-3; j_gene: TRBJ2-7; CDR3nt: TGTGCCATCAGTGAGGACTATCCCCCTTCCTACGAGCAGTACTTC; CDR3aa: CAISEDYPPSYEQYF
abundance: .; d_gene: TRBD1; v_gene: TRBV28; j_gene: TRBJ2-2; CDR3nt: TGTGCCAGCCGGACAGGGGGGGACACCGGGGAGCTGTTTTTT; CDR3aa: CASRTGGDTGELFF
abundance: .; d_gene: TRBD2; v_gene: TRBV2; j_gene: TRBJ2-1; CDR3nt: TGTGCCAGCAGTGTAGCGGGGGGGGCAGGGGAGCAGTTCTTC; CDR3aa: CASSVAGGAGEQFF
abundance: few; d_gene: TRBD1; v_gene: TRBV29-1; j_gene: TRBJ2-3; CDR3nt: TGCAGTAGCCGAGGACAGGGGTCAAATACGCAGTATTTT; CDR3aa: CSSRGQGSNTQYF
abundance: few; d_gene: TRBD2; v_gene: TRBV20-1; j_gene: TRBJ2-7; CDR3nt: TGCAGTGCATCCAATCGGAGGACTAGCTACGACCCTGGCGAGCAGTACTTC; CDR3aa: CSASNRRTSYDPGEQYF
abundance: few; d_gene: .; v_gene: TRBV3-1; j_gene: TRBJ2-7; CDR3nt: TGTGCCAGCAGCCAAGACTCCCGGGCCTACGAGCAGTACTTC; CDR3aa: CASSQDSRAYEQYF
abundance: .; d_gene: TRBD2; v_gene: TRBV3-1; j_gene: TRBJ2-3; CDR3nt: TGTGCCAGCAGCCTAAATAGGGGAGGGCACACAGATACGCAGTATTTT; CDR3aa: CASSLNRGGHTDTQYF
abundance: many; d_gene: .; v_gene: TRBV20-1; j_gene: TRBJ1-2; CDR3nt: TGCAGTGCTAGAGAGTCGGGGACTGGGGACTATGGCTACACCTTC; CDR3aa: CSARESGTGDYGYTF
abundance: .; d_gene: .; v_gene: TRBV6-2/TRBV6-3; j_gene: TRBJ2-1; CDR3nt: TGTGCCAGCAGTCTCGGGACCCCAGCATACAATGAGCAGTTCTTC; CDR3aa: CASSLGTPAYNEQFF
abundance: few; d_gene: TRBD1; v_gene: TRBV4-1; j_gene: TRBJ2-3; CDR3nt: TGCGCCAGCAGCCGGGGACAGGTCGAAGCAGATACGCAGTATTTT; CDR3aa: CASSRGQVEADTQYF
abundance: few; d_gene: .; v_gene: TRBV27; j_gene: TRBJ2-1; CDR3nt: TGTGCCAGCAGCGTTGACAATGAGCAGTTCTTC; CDR3aa: CASSVDNEQFF
abundance: many; d_gene: TRBD1; v_gene: TRBV6-1; j_gene: TRBJ2-7; CDR3nt: TGTGCCAGCAGTCTAAAAACAGGGGGCCCCTACGAGCAGTACTTC; CDR3aa: CASSLKTGGPYEQYF